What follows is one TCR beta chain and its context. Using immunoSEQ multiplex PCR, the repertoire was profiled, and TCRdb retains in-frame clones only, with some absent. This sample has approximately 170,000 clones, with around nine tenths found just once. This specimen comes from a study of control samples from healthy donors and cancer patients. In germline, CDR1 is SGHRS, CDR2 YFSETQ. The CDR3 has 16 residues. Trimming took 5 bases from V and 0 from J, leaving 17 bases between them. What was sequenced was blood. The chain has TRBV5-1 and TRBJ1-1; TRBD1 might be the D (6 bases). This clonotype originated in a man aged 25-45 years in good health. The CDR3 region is CASRPNTGRLNTEAFF. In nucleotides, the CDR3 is TGCGCCAGCAGACCTAATACAGGGAGGTTGAACACTGAAGCTTTCTTT.